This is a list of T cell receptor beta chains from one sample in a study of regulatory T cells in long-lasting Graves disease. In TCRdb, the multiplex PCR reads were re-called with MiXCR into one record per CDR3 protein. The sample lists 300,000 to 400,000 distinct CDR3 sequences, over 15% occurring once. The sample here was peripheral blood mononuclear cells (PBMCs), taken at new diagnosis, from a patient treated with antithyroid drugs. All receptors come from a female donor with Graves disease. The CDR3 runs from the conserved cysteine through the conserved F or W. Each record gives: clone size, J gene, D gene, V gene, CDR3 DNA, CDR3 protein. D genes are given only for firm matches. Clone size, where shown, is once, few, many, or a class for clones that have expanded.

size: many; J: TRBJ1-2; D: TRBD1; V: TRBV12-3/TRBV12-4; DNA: TGTGCCAGCAGTGGGACAGGGGGCGCCTATGGCTACACCTTC; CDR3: CASSGTGGAYGYTF
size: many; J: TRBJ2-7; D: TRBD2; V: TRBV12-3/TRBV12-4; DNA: TGTGCCAGCAGAAGGACTAGCGGGAAGGGCGAGCAGTACTTC; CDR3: CASRRTSGKGEQYF
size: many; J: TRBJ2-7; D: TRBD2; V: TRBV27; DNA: TGTGCCAGCAGTTTACCCGGGAGGGCCCCCTACGAGCAGTACTTC; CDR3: CASSLPGRAPYEQYF
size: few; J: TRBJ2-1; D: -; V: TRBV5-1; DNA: TGCGCCAGCAGCTTGGGGACAGACCCCTCCTACAATGAGCAGTTCTTC; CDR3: CASSLGTDPSYNEQFF
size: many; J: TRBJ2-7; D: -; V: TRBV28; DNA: TGTGCCAGCGAAGGCAGTAACTACGAGCAGTACTTC; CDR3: CASEGSNYEQYF
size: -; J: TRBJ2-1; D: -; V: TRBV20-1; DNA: TGCAGTGCTCCTAGGACAGAGGCCTCCGTTAGTGAGCAGTTCTTC; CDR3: CSAPRTEASVSEQFF
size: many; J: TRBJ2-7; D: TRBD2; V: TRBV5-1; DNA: TGCGCCAGCAGCTTGCTACTAGCGGGAGCCGAGCAGTACTTC; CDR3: CASSLLLAGAEQYF
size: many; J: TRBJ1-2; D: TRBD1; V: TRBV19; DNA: TGTGCCAGTAGTATAGCCCCCGGGACAGCTAGCCCAAACGGCTACTATGGCTACACCTTC; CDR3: CASSIAPGTASPNGYYGYTF
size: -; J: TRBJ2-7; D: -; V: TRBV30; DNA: TGTGCCTGGAGTCCGCTGTCGGGGGCGTGGGAGCAGTACTTC; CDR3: CAWSPLSGAWEQYF
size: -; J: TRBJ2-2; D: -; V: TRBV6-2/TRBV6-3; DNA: TGTGCCACCCTGATGGGGAGGAACACCGGGGAGCTGTTTTTT; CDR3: CATLMGRNTGELFF
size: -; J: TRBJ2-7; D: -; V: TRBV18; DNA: TGTGCCAGCTCACCACCTAGCAGTTCACACGAGCAGTACTTC; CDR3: CASSPPSSSHEQYF
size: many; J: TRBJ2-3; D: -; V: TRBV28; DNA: TGTGCCAGCAGCTACCAGGATACGCAGTATTTT; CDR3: CASSYQDTQYF
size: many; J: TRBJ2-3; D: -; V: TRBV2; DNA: TGTGCCAGCAAGACCTCAGAGTCAGATACGCAGTATTTT; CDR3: CASKTSESDTQYF
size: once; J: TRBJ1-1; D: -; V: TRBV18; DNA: TGTGCCAGCTCACCGGAGCGGGGTCTGGTGACTGAAGCTTTCTTT; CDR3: CASSPERGLVTEAFF